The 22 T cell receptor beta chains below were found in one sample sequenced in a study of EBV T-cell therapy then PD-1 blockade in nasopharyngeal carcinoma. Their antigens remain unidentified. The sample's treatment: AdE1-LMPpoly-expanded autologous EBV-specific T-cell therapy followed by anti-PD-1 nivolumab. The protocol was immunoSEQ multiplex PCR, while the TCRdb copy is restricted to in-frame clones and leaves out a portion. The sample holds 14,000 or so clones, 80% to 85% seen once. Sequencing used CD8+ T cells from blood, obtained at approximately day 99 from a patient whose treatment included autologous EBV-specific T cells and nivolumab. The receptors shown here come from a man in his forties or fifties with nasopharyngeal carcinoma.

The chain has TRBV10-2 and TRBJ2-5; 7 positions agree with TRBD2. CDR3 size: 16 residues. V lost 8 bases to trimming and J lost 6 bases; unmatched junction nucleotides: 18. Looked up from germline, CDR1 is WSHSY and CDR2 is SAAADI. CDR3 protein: CASGGDPGELRQTQYF. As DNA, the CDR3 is TGCGCCAGCGGGGGGGATCCTGGGGAACTTAGGCAGACCCAGTACTTC.

CDR3 DNA sequence: TGTGCCAGCAGTGACTCTCGGGAGGCCGGGGAGCTGTTTTTT. Translated, it gives CASSDSREAGELFF. This chain uses TRBV6-4 with TRBJ2-2; 7 bases are a match to TRBD2. Per germline, CDR1 MRHNA and CDR2 SNTAGT. This CDR3 is built from 14 residues. V lost 0 bases and J lost 6; bases outside the gene matches: 1.

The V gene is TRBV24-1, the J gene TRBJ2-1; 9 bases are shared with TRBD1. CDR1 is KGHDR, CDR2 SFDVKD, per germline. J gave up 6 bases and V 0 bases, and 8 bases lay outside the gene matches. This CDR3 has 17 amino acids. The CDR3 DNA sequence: TGTGCCACCAGTGATTTGCAAGACAGGGGGTCGGGCAATGAGCAGTTCTTC. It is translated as CATSDLQDRGSGNEQFF.

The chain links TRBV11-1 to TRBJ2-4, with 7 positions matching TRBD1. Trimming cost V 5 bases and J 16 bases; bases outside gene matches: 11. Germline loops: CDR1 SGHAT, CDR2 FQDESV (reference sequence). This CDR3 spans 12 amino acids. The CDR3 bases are TGTGCCAGCAGCCCCTGGACAGGCCCACTCTACTTC. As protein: CASSPWTGPLYF.

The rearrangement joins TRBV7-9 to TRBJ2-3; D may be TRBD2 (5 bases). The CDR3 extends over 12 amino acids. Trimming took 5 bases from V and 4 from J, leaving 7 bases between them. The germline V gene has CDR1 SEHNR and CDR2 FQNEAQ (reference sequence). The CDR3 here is CASSPEADTQYF. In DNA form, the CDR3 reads TGTGCCAGCAGCCCGGAGGCAGATACGCAGTATTTT.

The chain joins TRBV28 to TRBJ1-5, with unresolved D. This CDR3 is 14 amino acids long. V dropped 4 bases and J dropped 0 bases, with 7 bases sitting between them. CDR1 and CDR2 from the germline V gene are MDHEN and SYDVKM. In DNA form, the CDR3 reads TGTGCCAGCAGTTGGCAAATTAGCAATCAGCCCCAGCATTTT. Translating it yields CASSWQISNQPQHF.

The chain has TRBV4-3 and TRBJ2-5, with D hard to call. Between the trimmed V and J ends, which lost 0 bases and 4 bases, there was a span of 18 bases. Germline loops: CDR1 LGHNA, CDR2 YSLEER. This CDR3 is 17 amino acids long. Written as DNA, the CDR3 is TGCGCCAGCAGCCAAGATTGGATACAATCGGCCCCAGAGACCCAGTACTTC. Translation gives CASSQDWIQSAPETQYF.

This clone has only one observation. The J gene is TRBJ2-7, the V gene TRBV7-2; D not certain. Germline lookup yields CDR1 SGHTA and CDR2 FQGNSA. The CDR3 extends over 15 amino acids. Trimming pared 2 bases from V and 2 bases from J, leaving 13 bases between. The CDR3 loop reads CASSLSSDKTYEQYF. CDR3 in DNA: TGTGCCAGCAGCTTAAGTAGTGACAAGACCTACGAGCAGTACTTC.

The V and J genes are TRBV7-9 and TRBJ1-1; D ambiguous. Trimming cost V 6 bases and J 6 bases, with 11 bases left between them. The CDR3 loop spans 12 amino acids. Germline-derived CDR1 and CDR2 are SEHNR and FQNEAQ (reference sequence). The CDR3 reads CASRRERAEAFF. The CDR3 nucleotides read TGTGCCAGCAGGAGGGAACGGGCTGAAGCTTTCTTT. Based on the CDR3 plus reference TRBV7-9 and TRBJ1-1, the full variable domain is DTGVSQNPRHKITKRGQNVTFRCDPISEHNRLYWYRQTLGQGPEFLTYFQNEAQLEKSRLLSDRFSAERPKGSFSTLEIQRTEQGDSAMYLCASRRERAEAFFGQGTRLTVV.

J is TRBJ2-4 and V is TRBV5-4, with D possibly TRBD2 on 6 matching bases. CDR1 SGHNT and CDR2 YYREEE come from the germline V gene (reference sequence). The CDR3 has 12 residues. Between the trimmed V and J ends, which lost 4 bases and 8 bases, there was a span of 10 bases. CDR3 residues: CASSPGGYIQYF. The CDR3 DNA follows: TGTGCCAGCAGCCCTGGGGGGTACATTCAGTACTTC.

CDR3 sequence reads: CALTRDEASEQFF. The DNA for the CDR3 is TGTGCGTTAACTAGGGACGAGGCGAGTGAGCAGTTCTTC. The chain employs TRBV6-5 and TRBJ2-1; the D call may be TRBD1 or TRBD2 (5 bases each). The CDR3 is made up of 13 amino acids. Germline V gene sequence: CDR1 MNHEY, CDR2 SVGAGI.

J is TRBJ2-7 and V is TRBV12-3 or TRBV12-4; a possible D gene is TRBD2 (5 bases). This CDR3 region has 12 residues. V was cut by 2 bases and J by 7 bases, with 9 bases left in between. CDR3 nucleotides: TGTGCCAGCAGTTTATCCGGGGAGGAGCAGTACTTC. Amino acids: CASSLSGEEQYF.

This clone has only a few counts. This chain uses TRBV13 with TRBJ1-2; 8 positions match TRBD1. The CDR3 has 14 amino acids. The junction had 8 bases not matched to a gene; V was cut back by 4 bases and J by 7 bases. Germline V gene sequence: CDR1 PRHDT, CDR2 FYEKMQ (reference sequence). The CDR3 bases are TGTGCCAGCAGCTCGTATCAGGGGGCAAGTGGCTACACCTTC. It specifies CASSSYQGASGYTF.

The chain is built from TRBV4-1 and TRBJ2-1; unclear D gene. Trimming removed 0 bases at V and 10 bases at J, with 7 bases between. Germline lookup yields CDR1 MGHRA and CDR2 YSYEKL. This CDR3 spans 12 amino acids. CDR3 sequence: CASSQEGSEQFF. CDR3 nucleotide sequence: TGCGCCAGCAGCCAAGAAGGGTCAGAGCAGTTCTTC.

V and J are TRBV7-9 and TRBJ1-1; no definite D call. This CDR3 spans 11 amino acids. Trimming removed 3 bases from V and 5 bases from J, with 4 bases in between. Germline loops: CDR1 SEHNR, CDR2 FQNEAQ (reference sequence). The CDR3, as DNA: TGTGCCAGCAGCTTGGGGACTGAAGCTTTCTTT. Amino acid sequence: CASSLGTEAFF.

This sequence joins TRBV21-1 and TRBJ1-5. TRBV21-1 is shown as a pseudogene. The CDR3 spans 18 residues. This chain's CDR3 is CASSKVGRAGMSNQPQHF. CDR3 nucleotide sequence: TGTGCCAGCAGCAAAGTGGGCAGGGCGGGTATGAGCAATCAGCCCCAGCATTTT.

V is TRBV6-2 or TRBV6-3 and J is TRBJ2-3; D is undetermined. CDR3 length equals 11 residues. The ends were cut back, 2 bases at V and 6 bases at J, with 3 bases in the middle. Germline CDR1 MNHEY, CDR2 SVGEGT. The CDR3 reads CASSYLDTQYF. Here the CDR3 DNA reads TGTGCCAGCAGTTACCTGGATACGCAGTATTTT.

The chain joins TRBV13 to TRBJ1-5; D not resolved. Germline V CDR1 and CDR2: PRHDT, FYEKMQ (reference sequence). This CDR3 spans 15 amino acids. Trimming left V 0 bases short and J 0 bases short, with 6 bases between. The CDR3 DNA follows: TGTGCCAGCAGCTTAGGACAGCTTAGCAATCAGCCCCAGCATTTT. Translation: CASSLGQLSNQPQHF.

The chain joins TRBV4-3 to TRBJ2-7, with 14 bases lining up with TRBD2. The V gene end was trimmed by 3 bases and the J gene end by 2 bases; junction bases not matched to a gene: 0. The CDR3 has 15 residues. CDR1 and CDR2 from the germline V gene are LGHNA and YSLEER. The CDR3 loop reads CASSQGLAGAYEQYF. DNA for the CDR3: TGCGCCAGCAGCCAGGGACTAGCGGGGGCCTACGAGCAGTACTTC.

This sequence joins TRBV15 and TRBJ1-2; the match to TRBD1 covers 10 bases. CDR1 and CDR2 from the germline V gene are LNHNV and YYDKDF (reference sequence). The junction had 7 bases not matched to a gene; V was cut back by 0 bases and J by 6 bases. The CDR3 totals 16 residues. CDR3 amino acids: CATSRDDSDRGNGYTF. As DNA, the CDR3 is TGTGCCACCAGCAGAGATGATTCGGACAGGGGGAATGGCTACACCTTC.

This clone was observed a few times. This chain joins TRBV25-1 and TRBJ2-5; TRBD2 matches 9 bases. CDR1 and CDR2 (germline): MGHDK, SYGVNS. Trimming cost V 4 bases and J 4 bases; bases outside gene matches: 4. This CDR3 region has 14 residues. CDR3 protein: CASSGSTSGETQYF. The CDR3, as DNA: TGTGCCAGCAGTGGATCGACTAGCGGAGAGACCCAGTACTTC.

The CDR3, as DNA: TGTGCCAGTAGTATTTACTATCTGGACAGGGACTCCTACAATGAGCAGTTCTTC. It yields the protein CASSIYYLDRDSYNEQFF. The rearrangement joins TRBV19 to TRBJ2-1; TRBD1 matches 8 bases. The germline V gene encodes CDR1 LNHDA and CDR2 SQIVND (reference sequence). The CDR3 runs 18 residues. Germline trimming cut 3 bases from V and 0 bases from J; bases unmatched to any gene: 10.